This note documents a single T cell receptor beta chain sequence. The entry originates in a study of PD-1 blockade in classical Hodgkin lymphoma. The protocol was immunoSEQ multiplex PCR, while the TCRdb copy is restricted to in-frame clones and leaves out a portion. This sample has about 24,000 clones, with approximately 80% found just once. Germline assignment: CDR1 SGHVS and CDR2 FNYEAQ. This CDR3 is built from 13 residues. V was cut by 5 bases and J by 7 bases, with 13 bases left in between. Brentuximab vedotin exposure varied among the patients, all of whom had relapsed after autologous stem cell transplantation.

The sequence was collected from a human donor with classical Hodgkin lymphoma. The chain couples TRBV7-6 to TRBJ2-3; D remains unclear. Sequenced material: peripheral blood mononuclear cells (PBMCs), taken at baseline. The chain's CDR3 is CASSPDEIYTQYF. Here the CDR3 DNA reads TGTGCCAGCAGCCCTGACGAGATATATACGCAGTATTTT. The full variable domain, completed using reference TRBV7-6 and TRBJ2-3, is GAGVSQSPRYKVTKRGQDVALRCDPISGHVSLYWYRQALGQGPEFLTYFNYEAQQDKSGLPNDRFSAERPEGSISTLTIQRTEQRDSAMYRCASSPDEIYTQYFGPGTRLTVL.